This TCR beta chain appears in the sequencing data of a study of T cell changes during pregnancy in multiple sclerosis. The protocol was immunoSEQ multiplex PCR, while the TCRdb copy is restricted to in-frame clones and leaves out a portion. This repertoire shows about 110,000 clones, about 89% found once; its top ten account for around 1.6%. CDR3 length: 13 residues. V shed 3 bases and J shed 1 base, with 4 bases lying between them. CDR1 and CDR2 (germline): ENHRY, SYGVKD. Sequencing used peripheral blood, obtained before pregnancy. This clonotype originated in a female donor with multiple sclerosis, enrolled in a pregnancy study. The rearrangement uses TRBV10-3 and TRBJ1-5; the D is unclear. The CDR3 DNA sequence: TGTGCCATCAGTGAAACAAGCAATCAGCCCCAGCATTTT. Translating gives CAISETSNQPQHF.